Below are 22 T cell receptor beta chains sequenced from a single sample in a study of T cell changes during pregnancy in multiple sclerosis. Sequencing was performed with immunoSEQ multiplex PCR; in TCRdb, only in-frame clones are kept and a portion is missing. The repertoire holds 66,000 or so clones, roughly 90% seen once, with roughly 5% in the top ten. This sample comprised CD8+ T cells from peripheral blood mononuclear cells, obtained before pregnancy. The receptors stem from a female donor with multiple sclerosis, enrolled in a pregnancy study.

V usage is TRBV21-1 and J usage is TRBJ2-1; TRBD2 was called by the table and not checked on the DNA. TRBV21-1 is a documented pseudogene. CDR3 length: 14 residues. This CDR3 is CASSYDTGGSEQFF. Here the CDR3 DNA reads TGTGCCAGCAGCTACGACACGGGAGGGAGTGAGCAGTTCTTC.

V and J are TRBV30 and TRBJ1-6; 7 bases match TRBD1. From germline, CDR1 is GTSNPN and CDR2 SVGIG (reference sequence). V shed 2 bases and J 7 bases; nucleotides not matched to a gene: 14. The CDR3 contains 17 residues. Written as DNA, the CDR3 is TGTGCCTGGAGTTGGGATACACAGGGGTCGAGGAATTCACCCCTCCACTTT. This encodes CAWSWDTQGSRNSPLHF.

The chain carries TRBV5-8 and TRBJ1-1; D possibly corresponds to TRBD1 (6 bases). The CDR3 is 14 residues long. The germline V and J ends were trimmed by 4 bases and 0 bases, with 10 bases remaining between them. Germline V gene lookup returns CDR1 SGHTS and CDR2 YDEGEE. CDR3 sequence (DNA): TGTGCCAGCAGCCTGGGACATCTGAACACTGAAGCTTTCTTT. Protein sequence: CASSLGHLNTEAFF.

J is TRBJ2-3 and V is TRBV10-3; 12 positions agree with TRBD2. Germline V gene data show CDR1 as ENHRY and CDR2 as SYGVKD. The CDR3 runs to 14 residues. V was clipped by 11 bases and J by 3 bases; unmatched bases: 6. The CDR3 sequence is CAVTSGGMTDTQYF. The CDR3 bases are TGTGCCGTTACTAGCGGGGGGATGACAGATACGCAGTATTTT.

The chain combines TRBV6-5 with TRBJ1-1, with TRBD1 as a possible D gene (6 bases). There are 16 residues in the CDR3. Germline V gene data show CDR1 as MNHEY and CDR2 as SVGAGI. Trimming removed 0 bases at V and 2 bases at J, with 13 bases between. Written as DNA, the CDR3 is TGTGCCAGCAGTTACTCTCGTGGGACACCAAACACTGAAGCTTTCTTT. This sequence encodes CASSYSRGTPNTEAFF.

This clone has more than one count but fewer than ten. V usage is TRBV10-1 and J usage is TRBJ1-1, with TRBD1 as a possible D gene (5 bases). CDR1 and CDR2 (germline): WNHNN, SYGVQD (reference sequence). This CDR3 is built from 16 residues. The germline V and J ends were trimmed by 2 bases and 4 bases, with 17 bases remaining between them. CDR3 in amino acids: CASSEMWGVWGTEAFF. As DNA, the CDR3 is TGCGCCAGCAGTGAGATGTGGGGGGTATGGGGCACTGAAGCTTTCTTT.

The V and J genes are TRBV20-1 and TRBJ1-2, with 8 positions matching TRBD1. This CDR3 comprises 10 residues. The germline CDR1 and CDR2 sequences are DFQATT and SNEGSKA (reference sequence). J lost 8 bases, V lost 6 bases, and 2 bases had no gene match. The CDR3 DNA is TGCAGTGCCGGACAGGGAGGCTACACCTTC. Amino acids: CSAGQGGYTF.

The V gene is TRBV11-3, the J gene TRBJ2-7, with 12 bases that match TRBD1. Germline trimming cut 9 bases from V and 6 bases from J; bases unmatched to any gene: 3. CDR3 length: 12 residues. Per the germline V gene, CDR1 is SGHNT and CDR2 is YENEEA. This chain's CDR3 is CASGTGGGEQYF. The DNA of the CDR3 is TGTGCCAGTGGGACAGGGGGCGGCGAGCAGTACTTC. Full variable domain (missing parts from reference TRBV11-3 and TRBJ2-7): EAGVVQSPRYKIIEKKQPVAFWCNPISGHNTLYWYLQNLGQGPELLIRYENEEAVDDSQLPKDRFSAERLKGVDSTLKIQPAELGDSAVYLCASGTGGGEQYFGPGTRLTVT.

This chain joins TRBV5-1 and TRBJ2-1; 8 bases align to TRBD1. The CDR3 is 16 amino acids. Trimming at V came to 0 bases and at J to 14 bases, leaving 16 bases not matched to a gene. Germline V CDR1 and CDR2: SGHRS, YFSETQ. The CDR3 reads CASSLVPGGDPASKFF. CDR3 nucleotides: TGCGCCAGCAGCTTGGTTCCAGGGGGCGATCCCGCGTCTAAGTTCTTC.

The chain joins TRBV13 to TRBJ2-1; 10 nucleotides match TRBD2. CDR3 length: 17 residues. Germline V gene data show CDR1 as PRHDT and CDR2 as FYEKMQ (reference sequence). V shed 4 bases, J shed 5 bases, and the junction held 11 bases outside the gene matches. Here the CDR3 reads CASSYRLSSGGDNEQFF. The CDR3 DNA sequence: TGTGCCAGCAGCTACCGCCTCTCTAGCGGGGGAGACAATGAGCAGTTCTTC.

The rearrangement uses TRBV10-3 and TRBJ1-4, with 9 bases fitting TRBD1. CDR3 size: 17 residues. Germline trimming cut 0 bases from V and 2 bases from J; bases unmatched to any gene: 4. The germline gives CDR1 ENHRY, CDR2 SYGVKD. The CDR3 nucleotides read TGTGCCATCAGTGAGTCTCTACAGGGGGCGACTAATGAAAAACTGTTTTTT. It encodes CAISESLQGATNEKLFF.

The chain joins TRBV5-6 to TRBJ2-7; 10 positions agree with TRBD2. Germline trimming cut 0 bases from V and 1 base from J; bases unmatched to any gene: 4. CDR1 and CDR2 from the germline V gene are SGHDT and YYEEEE. The CDR3 runs 16 residues. The CDR3 region has the DNA TGTGCCAGCAGCTTGGGGAGCGGGGGGGCGTCCTACGAGCAGTACTTC. Translating gives CASSLGSGGASYEQYF. Full variable domain (rest looked up from reference TRBV5-6 and TRBJ2-7): DAGVTQSPTHLIKTRGQQVTLRCSPKSGHDTVSWYQQALGQGPQFIFQYYEEEERQRGNFPDRFSGHQFPNYSSELNVNALLLGDSALYLCASSLGSGGASYEQYFGPGTRLTVT.

This clone has a handful of counts. The chain uses TRBV4-1 and TRBJ2-7; TRBD1 matches at 10 bases. CDR1 and CDR2 from the germline V gene are MGHRA and YSYEKL. Trimming took 1 base from V and 4 from J; bases not matched to a gene: 7. CDR3 length: 16 residues. The DNA for the CDR3 is TGCGCCAGCAGCCAAGGCACCGCGGGACAGGGGTACGAGCAGTACTTC. The encoded protein is CASSQGTAGQGYEQYF.

This sequence joins TRBV4-1 and TRBJ1-1; the D is unclear. Germline CDR1 and CDR2: MGHRA and YSYEKL. Trimming stripped 4 bases from V and 1 base from J, with 7 bases between. The CDR3 runs to 13 residues. CDR3 in DNA: TGCGCCAGCAGCCGGACTCAGAACACTGAAGCTTTCTTT. This translates into CASSRTQNTEAFF.

V is TRBV11-2 and J is TRBJ2-5; TRBD2 is a possible D gene (5 bases). V gave up 0 bases and J gave up 5 bases, with 10 bases separating them. The CDR3 loop spans 14 amino acids. Germline V CDR1 and CDR2: SGHAT, FQNNGV. CDR3 bases: TGTGCCAGCAGCTTAGATGATTGGGAGGAGACCCAGTACTTC. Encoded protein: CASSLDDWEETQYF.

The chain links TRBV25-1 to TRBJ1-3, with D maybe TRBD1 (6 bases). The CDR3 totals 18 residues. V lost 1 base and J lost 0, with 16 bases in between. Germline values: CDR1 MGHDK, CDR2 SYGVNS. The CDR3 region is CASSEFFLGQHSGNTIYF. The CDR3 nucleotides read TGTGCCAGCAGTGAATTCTTCCTTGGACAGCACTCTGGAAACACCATATATTTT.

The sample holds one count of this clone. This chain connects TRBV19 to TRBJ1-1; 8 bases agree with TRBD1. This CDR3 spans 17 amino acids. CDR1 is LNHDA, CDR2 SQIVND, per germline (reference sequence). Trimming at V came to 1 base and at J to 3 bases, leaving 10 bases not matched to a gene. The CDR3 spells CASSIAPDRAGDTEAFF. CDR3 DNA: TGTGCCAGTAGTATAGCTCCGGACAGGGCGGGGGACACTGAAGCTTTCTTT.

The chain joins TRBV9 to TRBJ2-2, with 11 bases lining up with TRBD2. V lost 3 bases, J lost 4 bases, and 5 bases stayed unmatched. CDR3 length equals 16 residues. CDR1 is SGDLS, CDR2 YYNGEE, per germline. The CDR3 DNA is TGTGCCAGCAGCGACCGACTAGCGGGACCCACCGGGGAGCTGTTTTTT. Amino acids: CASSDRLAGPTGELFF.

The count of this clone is one. The V and J genes are TRBV18 and TRBJ2-1; maybe TRBD2 (6 bases). Per the germline V gene, CDR1 is KGHSH and CDR2 is LQKENI. The CDR3 has 15 residues. Between the trimmed V and J ends, which lost 0 bases and 3 bases, there was a span of 9 bases. CDR3 DNA sequence: TGTGCCAGCTCACCACCCCTGGGACTCTACAATGAGCAGTTCTTC. Translating gives CASSPPLGLYNEQFF. Combining the CDR3 with reference TRBV18 and TRBJ2-1 gives the whole variable domain NAGVMQNPRHLVRRRGQEARLRCSPMKGHSHVYWYRQLPEEGLKFMVYLQKENIIDESGMPKERFSAEFPKEGPSILRIQQVVRGDSAAYFCASSPPLGLYNEQFFGPGTRLTVL.

This chain joins TRBV27 and TRBJ1-1; 10 nucleotides agree with TRBD1. The length of the CDR3 is 12 residues. The trim removed 6 bases at V and 11 bases at J, leaving 6 bases unmatched. CDR1 and CDR2 from the germline V gene are MNHEY and SMNVEV (reference sequence). The DNA of the CDR3 is TGTGCCAGCAGGGGGACAGGGGTGCGGGCTTTCTTT. Amino acid sequence: CASRGTGVRAFF.

V is TRBV6-5 and J is TRBJ1-4; D call uncertain. V lost 6 bases, J lost 5 bases, and 10 bases lay in between. The CDR3 extends over 13 amino acids. Looked up from germline, CDR1 is MNHEY and CDR2 is SVGAGI. The CDR3: CASSRTENEKLFF. For the CDR3, the DNA is TGTGCCAGCAGCCGGACTGAGAATGAAAAACTGTTTTTT.

This clone was seen more than once but under ten times. The CDR3 spells CASSSPPGLERGSPLHF. CDR3 nucleotide sequence: TGTGCCAGCAGTTCGCCTCCGGGCCTCGAACGGGGATCACCCCTCCACTTT. The J gene is TRBJ1-6, the V gene TRBV2; D gene ambiguous. Trimming removed 5 bases at V and 10 bases at J, with 24 bases between. CDR1 SNHLY and CDR2 FYNNEI come from the germline V gene. CDR3 length equals 17 residues.